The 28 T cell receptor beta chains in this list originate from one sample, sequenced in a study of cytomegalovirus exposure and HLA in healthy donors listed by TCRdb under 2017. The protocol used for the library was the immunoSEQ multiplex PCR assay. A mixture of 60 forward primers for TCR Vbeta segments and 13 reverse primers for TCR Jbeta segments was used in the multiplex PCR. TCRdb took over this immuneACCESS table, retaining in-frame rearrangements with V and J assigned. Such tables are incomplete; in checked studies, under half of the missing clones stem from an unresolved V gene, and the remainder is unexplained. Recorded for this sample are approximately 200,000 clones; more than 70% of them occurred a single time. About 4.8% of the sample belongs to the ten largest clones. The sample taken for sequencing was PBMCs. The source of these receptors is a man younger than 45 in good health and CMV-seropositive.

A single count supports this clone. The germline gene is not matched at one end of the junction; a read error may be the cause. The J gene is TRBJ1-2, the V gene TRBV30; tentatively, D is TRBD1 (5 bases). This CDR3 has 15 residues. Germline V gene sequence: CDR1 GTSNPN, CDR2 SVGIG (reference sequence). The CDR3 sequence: CAWGVLGEAGYGYTF. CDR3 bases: TGTGCCTGGGGTGTACTGGGGGAGGCTGGCTATGGCTACACCTTC.

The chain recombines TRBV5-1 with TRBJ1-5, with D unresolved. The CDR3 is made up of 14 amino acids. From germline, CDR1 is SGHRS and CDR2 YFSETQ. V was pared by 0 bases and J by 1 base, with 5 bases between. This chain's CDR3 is CASSLAESNQPQHF. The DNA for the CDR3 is TGCGCCAGCAGCTTGGCCGAGAGCAATCAGCCCCAGCATTTT.

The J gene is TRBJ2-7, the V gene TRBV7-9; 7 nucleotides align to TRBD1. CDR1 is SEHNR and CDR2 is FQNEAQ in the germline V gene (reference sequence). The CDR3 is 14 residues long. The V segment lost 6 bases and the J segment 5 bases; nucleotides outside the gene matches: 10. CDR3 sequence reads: CASSQRQGQDEQYF. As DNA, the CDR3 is TGTGCCAGCAGTCAGAGACAGGGCCAGGACGAGCAGTACTTC.

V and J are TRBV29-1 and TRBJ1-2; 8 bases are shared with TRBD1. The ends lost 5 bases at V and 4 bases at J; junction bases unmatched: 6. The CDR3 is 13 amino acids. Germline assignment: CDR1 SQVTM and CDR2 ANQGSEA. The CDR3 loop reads CSVSTGGLYGYTF. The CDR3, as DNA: TGCAGCGTTTCCACAGGGGGGCTCTATGGCTACACCTTC.

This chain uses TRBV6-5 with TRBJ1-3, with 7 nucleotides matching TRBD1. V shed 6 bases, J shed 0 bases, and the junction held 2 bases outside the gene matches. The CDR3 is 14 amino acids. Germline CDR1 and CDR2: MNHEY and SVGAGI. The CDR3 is CASSRQGSGNTIYF. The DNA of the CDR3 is TGTGCCAGCAGCCGACAGGGCTCTGGAAACACCATATATTTT.

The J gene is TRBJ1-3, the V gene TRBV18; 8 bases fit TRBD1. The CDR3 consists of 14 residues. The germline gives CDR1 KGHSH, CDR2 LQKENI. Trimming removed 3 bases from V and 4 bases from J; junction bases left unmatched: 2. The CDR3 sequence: CASSPQGAGNTIYF. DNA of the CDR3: TGTGCCAGCTCACCTCAGGGGGCAGGAAACACCATATATTTT.

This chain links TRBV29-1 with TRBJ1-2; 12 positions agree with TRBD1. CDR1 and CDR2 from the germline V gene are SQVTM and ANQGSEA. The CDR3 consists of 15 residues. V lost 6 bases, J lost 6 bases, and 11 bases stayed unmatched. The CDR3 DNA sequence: TGCAGCGTCGCGGGGACAGGGGGCGCCTTCGATGGCTACACCTTC. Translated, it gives CSVAGTGGAFDGYTF.

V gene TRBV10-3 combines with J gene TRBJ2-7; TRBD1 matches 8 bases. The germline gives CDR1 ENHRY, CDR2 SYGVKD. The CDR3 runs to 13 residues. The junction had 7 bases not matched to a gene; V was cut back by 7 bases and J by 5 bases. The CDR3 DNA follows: TGTGCCATCAAGGGGCAGGGGGCCGACGAGCAGTACTTC. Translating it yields CAIKGQGADEQYF.

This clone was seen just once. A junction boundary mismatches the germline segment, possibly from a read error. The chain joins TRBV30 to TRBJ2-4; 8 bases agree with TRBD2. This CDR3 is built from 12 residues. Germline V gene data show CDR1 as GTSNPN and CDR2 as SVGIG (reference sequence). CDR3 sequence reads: CAWSVERGTSFF. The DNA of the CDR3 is TGTGCCTGGAGTGTAGAGCGGGGGACCTCGTTCTTC.

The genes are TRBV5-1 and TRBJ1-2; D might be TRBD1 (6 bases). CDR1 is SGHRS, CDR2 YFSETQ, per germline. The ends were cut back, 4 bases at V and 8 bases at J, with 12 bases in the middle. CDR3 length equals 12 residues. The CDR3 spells CASSAGGQGYTF. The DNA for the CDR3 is TGCGCCAGCAGCGCGGGGGGGCAGGGCTACACCTTC.

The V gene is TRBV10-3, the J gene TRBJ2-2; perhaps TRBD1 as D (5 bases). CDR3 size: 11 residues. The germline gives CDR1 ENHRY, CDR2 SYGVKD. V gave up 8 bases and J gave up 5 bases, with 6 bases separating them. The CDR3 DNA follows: TGTGCCATCCGACAGACCGGGGAGCTGTTTTTT. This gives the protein CAIRQTGELFF.

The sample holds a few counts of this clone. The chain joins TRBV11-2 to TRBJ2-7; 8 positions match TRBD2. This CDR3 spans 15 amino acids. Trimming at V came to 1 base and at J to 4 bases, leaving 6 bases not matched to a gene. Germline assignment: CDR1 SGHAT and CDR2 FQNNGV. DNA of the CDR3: TGTGCCAGCAGCTTAGTCAGCGGGGGCGTTTACGAGCAGTACTTC. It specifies CASSLVSGGVYEQYF.

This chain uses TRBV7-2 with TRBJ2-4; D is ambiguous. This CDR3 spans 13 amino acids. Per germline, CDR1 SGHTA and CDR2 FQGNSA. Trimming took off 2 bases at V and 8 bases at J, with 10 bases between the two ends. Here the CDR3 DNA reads TGTGCCAGCAGCTTAAGTAGAGATGACATTCAGTACTTC. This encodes CASSLSRDDIQYF.

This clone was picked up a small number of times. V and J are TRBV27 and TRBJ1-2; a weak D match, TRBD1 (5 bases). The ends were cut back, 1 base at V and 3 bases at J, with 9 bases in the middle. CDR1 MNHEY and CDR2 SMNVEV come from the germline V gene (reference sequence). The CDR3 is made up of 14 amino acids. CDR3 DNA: TGTGCCAGCAGTTTATTGGGGGAGGACTATGGCTACACCTTC. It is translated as CASSLLGEDYGYTF.

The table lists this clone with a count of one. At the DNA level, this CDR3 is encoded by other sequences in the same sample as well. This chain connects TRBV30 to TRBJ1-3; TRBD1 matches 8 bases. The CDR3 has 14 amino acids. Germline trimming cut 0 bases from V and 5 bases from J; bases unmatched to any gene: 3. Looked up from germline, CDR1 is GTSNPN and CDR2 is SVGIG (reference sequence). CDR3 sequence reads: CAWSVRDRRNTIYF. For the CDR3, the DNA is TGTGCCTGGAGTGTACGGGACAGGAGAAACACCATATATTTT. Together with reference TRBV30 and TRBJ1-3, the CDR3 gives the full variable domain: SQTIHQWPATLVQPVGSPLSLECTVEGTSNPNLYWYRQAAGRGLQLLFYSVGIGQISSEVPQNLSASRPQDRQFILSSKKLLLSDSGFYLCAWSVRDRRNTIYFGEGSWLTVV.

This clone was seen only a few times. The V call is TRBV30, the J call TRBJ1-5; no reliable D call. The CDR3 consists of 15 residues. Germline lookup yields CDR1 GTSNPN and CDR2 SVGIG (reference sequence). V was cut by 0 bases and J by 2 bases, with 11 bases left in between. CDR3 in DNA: TGTGCCTGGAGTGTACGAAGGAGTGGCAATCAGCCCCAGCATTTT. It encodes CAWSVRRSGNQPQHF.

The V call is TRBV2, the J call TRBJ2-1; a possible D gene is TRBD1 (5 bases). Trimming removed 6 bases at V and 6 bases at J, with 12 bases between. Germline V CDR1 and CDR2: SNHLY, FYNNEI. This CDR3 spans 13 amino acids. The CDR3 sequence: CASRGNGANEQFF. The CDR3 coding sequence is TGTGCCAGCAGAGGGAATGGGGCCAATGAGCAGTTCTTC.

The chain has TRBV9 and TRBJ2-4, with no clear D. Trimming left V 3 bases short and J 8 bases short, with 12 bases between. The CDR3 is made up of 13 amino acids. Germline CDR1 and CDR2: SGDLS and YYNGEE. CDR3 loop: CASSGASWDIQYF. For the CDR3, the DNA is TGTGCCAGCAGCGGAGCTAGTTGGGACATTCAGTACTTC.

CDR3: CASSPQGDAGANVLTF. Here the CDR3 DNA reads TGTGCCAGCAGCCCCCAGGGGGACGCTGGGGCCAACGTCCTGACTTTC. J is TRBJ2-6 and V is TRBV11-3, with 7 nucleotides matching TRBD1. Per the germline V gene, CDR1 is SGHNT and CDR2 is YENEEA. After removal of 5 bases from V and 2 bases from J, the junction contained 6 bases not matched to a gene. CDR3 length equals 16 residues.

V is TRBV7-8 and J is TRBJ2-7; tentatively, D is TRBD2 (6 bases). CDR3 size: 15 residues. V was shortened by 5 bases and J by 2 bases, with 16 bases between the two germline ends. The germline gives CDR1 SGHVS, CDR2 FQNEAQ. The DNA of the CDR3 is TGTGCCAGCAGCCCCCTCGGCGGGGCCCCCTACGAGCAGTACTTC. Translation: CASSPLGGAPYEQYF.

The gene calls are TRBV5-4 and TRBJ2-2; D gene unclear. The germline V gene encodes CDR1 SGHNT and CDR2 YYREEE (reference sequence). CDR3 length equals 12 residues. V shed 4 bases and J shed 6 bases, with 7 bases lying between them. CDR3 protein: CASSVTSGELFF. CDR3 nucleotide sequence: TGTGCCAGCAGCGTGACATCCGGGGAGCTGTTTTTT.

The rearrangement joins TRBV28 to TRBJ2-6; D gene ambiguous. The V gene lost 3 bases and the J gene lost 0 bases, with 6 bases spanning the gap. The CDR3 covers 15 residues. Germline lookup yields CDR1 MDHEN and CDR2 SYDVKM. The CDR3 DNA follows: TGTGCCAGCAGTTTCGCGAGCTCTGGGGCCAACGTCCTGACTTTC. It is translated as CASSFASSGANVLTF.

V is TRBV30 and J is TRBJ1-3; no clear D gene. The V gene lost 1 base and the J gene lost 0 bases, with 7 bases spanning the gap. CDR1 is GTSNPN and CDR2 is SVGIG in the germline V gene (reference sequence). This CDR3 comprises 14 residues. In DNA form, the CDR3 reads TGTGCCTGGAGTGCGTATTTCTCTGGAAACACCATATATTTT. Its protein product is CAWSAYFSGNTIYF.

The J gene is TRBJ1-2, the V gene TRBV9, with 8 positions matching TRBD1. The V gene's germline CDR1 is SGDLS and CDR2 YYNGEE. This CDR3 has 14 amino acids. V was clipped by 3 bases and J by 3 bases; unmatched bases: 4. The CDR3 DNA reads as TGTGCCAGCAGCGCCGACAGGGGTTACTATGGCTACACCTTC. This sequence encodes CASSADRGYYGYTF.

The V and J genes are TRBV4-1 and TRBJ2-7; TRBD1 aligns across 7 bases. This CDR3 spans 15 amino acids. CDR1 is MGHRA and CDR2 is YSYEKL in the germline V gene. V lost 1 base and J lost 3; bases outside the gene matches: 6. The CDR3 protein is CASSQGQGELYEQYF. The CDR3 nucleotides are TGCGCCAGCAGCCAAGGACAGGGTGAGCTCTACGAGCAGTACTTC.

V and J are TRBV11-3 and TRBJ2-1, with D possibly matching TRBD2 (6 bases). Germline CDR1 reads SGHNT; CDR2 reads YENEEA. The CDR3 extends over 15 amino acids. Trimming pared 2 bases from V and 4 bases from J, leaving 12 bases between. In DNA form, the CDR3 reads TGTGCCAGCAGCTTACGGGGGAGCAGGTACAATGAGCAGTTCTTC. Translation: CASSLRGSRYNEQFF.

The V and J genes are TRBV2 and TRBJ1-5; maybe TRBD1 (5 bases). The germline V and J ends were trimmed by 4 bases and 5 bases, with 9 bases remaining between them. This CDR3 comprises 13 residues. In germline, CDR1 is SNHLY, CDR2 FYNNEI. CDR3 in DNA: TGTGCCAGCAGTGGACAGCTAGATCAGCCCCAGCATTTT. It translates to CASSGQLDQPQHF.

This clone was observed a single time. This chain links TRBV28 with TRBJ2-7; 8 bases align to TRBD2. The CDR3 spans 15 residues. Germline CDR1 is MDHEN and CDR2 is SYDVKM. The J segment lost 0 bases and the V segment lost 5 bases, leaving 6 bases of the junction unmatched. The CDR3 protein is CASSPTGTSSYEQYF. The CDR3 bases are TGTGCCAGCAGTCCGACCGGGACTAGCTCCTACGAGCAGTACTTC.